This T cell receptor (beta chain) was sequenced for a study of CD8 T cells in Susac syndrome. About 0.5 to 1 ug RNA was reverse transcribed with random hexamers. TCRdb ran MiXCR on the immunoSEQ multiplex PCR reads and lists one entry per CDR3 protein. The sample carries some 100,000 distinct CDR3 sequences, approximately 95% recorded once. CD8+ and CD4+ T cells were negatively isolated; TEMRA cells were FACS-enriched. From germline, CDR1 is LNHDA and CDR2 SQIVND (reference sequence). V lost 2 bases to trimming and J lost 6 bases, with 1 base between them. This CDR3 comprises 11 residues. This TCR derives from a human donor with Susac syndrome. Sequencing was done on a sample of CD8+ T cells from PBMCs. J is TRBJ2-2 and V is TRBV19; D remains ambiguous. The CDR3 loop reads CASSIPGELFF. DNA for the CDR3: TGTGCCAGTAGTATACCCGGGGAGCTGTTTTTT.